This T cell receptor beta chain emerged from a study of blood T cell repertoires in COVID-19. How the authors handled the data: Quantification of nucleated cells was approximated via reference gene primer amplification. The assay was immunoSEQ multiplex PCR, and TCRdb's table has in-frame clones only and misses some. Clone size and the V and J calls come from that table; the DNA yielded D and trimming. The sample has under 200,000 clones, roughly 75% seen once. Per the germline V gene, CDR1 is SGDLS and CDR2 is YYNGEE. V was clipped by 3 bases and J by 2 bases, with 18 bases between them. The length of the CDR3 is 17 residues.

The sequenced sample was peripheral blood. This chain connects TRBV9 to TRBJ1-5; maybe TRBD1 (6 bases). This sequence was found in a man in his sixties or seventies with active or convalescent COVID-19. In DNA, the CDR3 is TGTGCCAGCAGCGGAGGGGGTATAACTGATGGCAATCAGCCCCAGCATTTT. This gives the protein CASSGGGITDGNQPQHF.